Listed below are T cell receptor beta chains from one sample, sequenced in a study of preoperative IRX-2 immunotherapy in early breast cancer. Sequenced by immunoSEQ multiplex PCR; TCRdb stores in-frame clones only, minus some. Seen here are over 55,000 clones, approximately 94% observed once, and the top ten hold under 2%. Sampling took place from a patient treated with IRX-2 immunotherapy. These receptor sequences come from a human donor with breast cancer. Both conserved end residues are part of each CDR3. D genes are given only for firm matches. Where a row states a size, it is once, few, many or the class of an expanded clone; other rows omit it.

V,D,size,J,DNA,CDR3
TRBV6-1,TRBD1,once,TRBJ2-2,TGTGCCAGCAGTGAGGTGACAGGGATTGACACCGGGGAGCTGTTTTTT,CASSEVTGIDTGELFF
TRBV30,NA,once,TRBJ2-7,TGTGCCTGGAGTTGGGGGAACGAGCAGTACTTC,CAWSWGNEQYF
TRBV6-5,TRBD1,NA,TRBJ2-3,TGTGCCAGCAGTTTGGACAGGGTCACAGATACGCAGTATTTT,CASSLDRVTDTQYF
TRBV19,NA,NA,TRBJ1-5,TGTGCCAGTTCCCGGGACGTGCAGCCTAGCAATCAGCCCCAGCATTTT,CASSRDVQPSNQPQHF
TRBV6-1,NA,NA,TRBJ2-6,TGTGCCAGCAGTGAAGTGGTATGGGCCAACGTCCTGACTTTC,CASSEVVWANVLTF
TRBV6-1,TRBD1,NA,TRBJ1-5,TGTGCCAGCAATGGACAGGGCAGTAATCAGCCCCAGCATTTT,CASNGQGSNQPQHF
TRBV14,TRBD2,NA,TRBJ2-5,TGTGCCAGCAGCCAAGGCCGGACTAGACAAGAGACCCAGTACTTC,CASSQGRTRQETQYF
TRBV9,NA,NA,TRBJ1-3,TGTGCCAGCAGCGAGACCCCGGGAGGGTCTGGAAACACCATATATTTT,CASSETPGGSGNTIYF
TRBV7-2,TRBD1,NA,TRBJ1-1,TGTGCCAGCAGCTTTAGACAGGGGACTGAAGCTTTCTTT,CASSFRQGTEAFF
TRBV18,TRBD2,NA,TRBJ2-5,TGTGCCAGCTCAGCGGGACTAGCGGGGGAGACCCAGTACTTC,CASSAGLAGETQYF
TRBV6-6,NA,NA,TRBJ2-2,TGTGCCAGCAGCAAGCAATGGGGGGCCGGGGAGCTGTTTTTT,CASSKQWGAGELFF
TRBV6-5,NA,NA,TRBJ1-1,TGTGCCAGCAGTTATGGAGGTCGAGGCGGGAACACTGAAGCTTTCTTT,CASSYGGRGGNTEAFF
TRBV6-6,TRBD2,NA,TRBJ2-1,TGTGCCAGCATTGTCGGCGGGAGTGACAATGAGCAGTTCTTC,CASIVGGSDNEQFF
TRBV7-3,NA,NA,TRBJ1-3,TGTGCCAGCAGCTTAACGGGAGGTCTGGAAAACACCATATATTTT,CASSLTGGLENTIYF
TRBV6-5,TRBD2,NA,TRBJ2-1,TGTGCCAGCAGAAGTAGCGGGGGGGCCCATGAGCAGTTCTTC,CASRSSGGAHEQFF
TRBV2,NA,NA,TRBJ1-4,TGTGCCAGCGTGGATAGGACGAGCCGTAGTGAAAAACTGTTTTTT,CASVDRTSRSEKLFF
TRBV19,NA,NA,TRBJ2-5,TGTGCCAGTAGTTCGGGGGAGACCCAGTACTTC,CASSSGETQYF
TRBV10-3,NA,NA,TRBJ2-2,TGTGCCATCAAGATAGTGCAAGACACCGGGGAGCTGTTTTTT,CAIKIVQDTGELFF
TRBV9,NA,once,TRBJ2-2,TGTGCCAGCAGCGTAGTCGGTGGTAACACCGGGGAGCTGTTTTTT,CASSVVGGNTGELFF
TRBV2,NA,NA,TRBJ2-5,TGTGCCAGCAGTGAACTCGGACGGAGGCAGACCCAGTACTTC,CASSELGRRQTQYF
TRBV5-1,TRBD1,NA,TRBJ1-1,TGCGCCAGCAGCTTGATTCCCGGGACAGAGAACACTGAAGCTTTCTTT,CASSLIPGTENTEAFF
TRBV7-9,NA,NA,TRBJ2-5,TGTGCCAGCAGCTTACGCCTCGCCGGGGAGACCCAGTACTTC,CASSLRLAGETQYF
TRBV15,TRBD1,NA,TRBJ2-7,TGTGCCACCAGCAGAGATCGCGGCCTGAGGGACAGCAAAGGGGGAATCTACGAGCAGTACTTC,CATSRDRGLRDSKGGIYEQYF
TRBV7-2,NA,NA,TRBJ2-5,TGTGCCAGCAGCTTAGGAGGAGAGCCCCAAGAGACCCAGTACTTC,CASSLGGEPQETQYF
TRBV7-3,NA,NA,TRBJ2-3,TGTGCCAGCAGCTTAACGCTCTCTAGCACAGATACGCAGTATTTT,CASSLTLSSTDTQYF
TRBV27,NA,NA,TRBJ1-5,TGTGCCAGCAGTTCGACAGGTCCGGTAGTGGCCCAGCATTTT,CASSSTGPVVAQHF
TRBV15,NA,NA,TRBJ2-1,TGTGCCACCAGCAGAGATATTGGGCCCTCGTACAATGAGCAGTTCTTC,CATSRDIGPSYNEQFF
TRBV5-6,NA,NA,TRBJ1-6,TGTGCCAGCAGCCTCGGTTATTCACCCCTCCACTTT,CASSLGYSPLHF
TRBV7-2,NA,NA,TRBJ1-5,TGTGCCAGCAGCTTCGGACGGGTTGATCAGCCCCAGCATTTT,CASSFGRVDQPQHF
TRBV7-9,NA,NA,TRBJ2-7,TGTGCCAGCAGCCCTCGCTCTAGGGGTGTATCCTACGAGCAGTACTTC,CASSPRSRGVSYEQYF
TRBV2,TRBD1,NA,TRBJ1-2,TGTGCCAGCAGGAGGGGACAGCTCTATGGCTACACCTTC,CASRRGQLYGYTF
TRBV28,NA,NA,TRBJ2-6,TGTGCCACCCTAGATGGCTCTGGGGCCAACGTCCTGACTTTC,CATLDGSGANVLTF
TRBV7-2,NA,NA,TRBJ2-7,TGTGCCAGCCGACTCGACAGTCGGGACGAGCAGTACTTC,CASRLDSRDEQYF
TRBV20-1,NA,NA,TRBJ2-7,TGCAGTGCTAGATCCTACTACGAGCAGTACTTC,CSARSYYEQYF
TRBV9,TRBD1,NA,TRBJ2-1,TGTGCCAGCAGCGTTGGGACAGGGGGGTACAATGAGCAGTTCTTC,CASSVGTGGYNEQFF
TRBV19,NA,NA,TRBJ2-7,TGTGCCAGTAGTGATCGGATCGAGCAGTACTTC,CASSDRIEQYF
TRBV7-2,TRBD2,NA,TRBJ2-2,TGTGCCAGCAACGACCTTAGCGGGATCCACACCGGGGAGCTGTTTTTT,CASNDLSGIHTGELFF
TRBV7-6,NA,NA,TRBJ1-3,TGTGCCAGCAGCCCCCTCGGCTCTGGAAACACCATATATTTT,CASSPLGSGNTIYF
TRBV11-2,TRBD2,NA,TRBJ2-1,TGTGCCAGCAGCCCCAATAGCGGGAGCGTTTACAATGAGCAGTTCTTC,CASSPNSGSVYNEQFF
TRBV7-9,TRBD2,NA,TRBJ2-1,TGTGCCAGCAGCTTAACTAGCGGGGGGGGGAATGAGCAGTTCTTC,CASSLTSGGGNEQFF
TRBV28,NA,NA,TRBJ1-1,TGTGCCAGCAGTCTAACGACAGGATTGAACACTGAAGCTTTCTTT,CASSLTTGLNTEAFF
TRBV5-4,NA,NA,TRBJ1-2,TGTGCCAGCAGCAAGGATGGTTTTACCCCCTCTAGAGGCTACACCTTC,CASSKDGFTPSRGYTF
TRBV5-3,TRBD2,NA,TRBJ2-7,TGTGCCAGAAGCTCGACTAGCGGGCCGGGAGAGCAGTACTTC,CARSSTSGPGEQYF
TRBV7-9,TRBD1,few,TRBJ2-7,TGTGCCAGCAGTTGGGGGGCAGGGGGCTCTTACGAGCAGTACTTC,CASSWGAGGSYEQYF
TRBV19,NA,NA,TRBJ1-1,TGTGCCAGTAGTATCGAACAGGGCCACACTGAAGCTTTCTTT,CASSIEQGHTEAFF
TRBV9,NA,NA,TRBJ2-7,TGTGCCAGCAGCGTCTCAGGGTTACGCGAGCAGTACTTC,CASSVSGLREQYF
TRBV14,NA,NA,TRBJ1-6,TGTGCCAGCAGAAACGCAGGGAGCTCCTATAATTCACCCCTCCACTTT,CASRNAGSSYNSPLHF
TRBV4-3,NA,NA,TRBJ1-3,TGCGCCAGCAGCCTAGAAGGGAGGGAGGAAAACACCATATATTTT,CASSLEGREENTIYF
TRBV6-4,TRBD2,NA,TRBJ2-1,TGTGCCAGCAGTGGAAGAGGACTAGCCGGAGCTTACAATGAGCAGTTCTTC,CASSGRGLAGAYNEQFF
TRBV30,TRBD1,NA,TRBJ1-5,TGTGCCTGGAGTGGAGGAGGGGGCGGTCAGCCCCAGCATTTT,CAWSGGGGGQPQHF
TRBV5-5,TRBD1,NA,TRBJ1-2,TGTGCCAGTCGAAACGGACAGGGCGGTGGCTACACCTTC,CASRNGQGGGYTF
TRBV7-3,NA,NA,TRBJ1-6,TGTGCCACCGAACCAGGGGTTTTGGATAATTCACCCCTCCACTTT,CATEPGVLDNSPLHF
TRBV6-6,NA,NA,TRBJ1-1,TGTGCCAGTTGGGATCACACTGAAGCTTTCTTT,CASWDHTEAFF
TRBV27,TRBD2,once,TRBJ2-3,TGTGCCAGCAGTCCAAGATTAGCGGGAGGGGGGAGGACAGATACGCAGTATTTT,CASSPRLAGGGRTDTQYF
TRBV4-1,NA,NA,TRBJ1-2,TGCGCCAGCAGTCGACAAGTGCCAGGGGCCCAACGTGGCTACACCTTC,CASSRQVPGAQRGYTF
TRBV19,TRBD1,NA,TRBJ2-1,TGTGCCAGCCGACAGGGGGCCTACAATGAGCAGTTCTTC,CASRQGAYNEQFF
TRBV27,NA,once,TRBJ2-1,TGTGCCAGCAGCCTCGGGACTCTAGTTATAAATGAGCAGTTCTTC,CASSLGTLVINEQFF
TRBV7-6,TRBD1,NA,TRBJ2-7,TGTGCCAGCACCAGACTCCCCACAGGGGGTGCGTACGAGCAGTACTTC,CASTRLPTGGAYEQYF
TRBV27,NA,few,TRBJ1-1,TGTGCCAGCAGTTACAAGACGGGGAACACTGAAGCTTTCTTT,CASSYKTGNTEAFF